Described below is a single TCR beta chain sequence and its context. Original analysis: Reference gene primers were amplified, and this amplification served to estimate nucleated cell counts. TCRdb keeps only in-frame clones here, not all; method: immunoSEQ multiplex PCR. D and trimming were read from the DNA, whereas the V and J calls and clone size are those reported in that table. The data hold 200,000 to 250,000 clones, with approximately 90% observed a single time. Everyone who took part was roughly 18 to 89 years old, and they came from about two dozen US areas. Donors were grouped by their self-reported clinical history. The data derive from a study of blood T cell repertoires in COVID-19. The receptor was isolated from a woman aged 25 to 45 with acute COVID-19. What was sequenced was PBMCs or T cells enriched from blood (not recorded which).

The CDR3 nucleotides are TGTGCCAGCAGTGAGGGACAGGGGGCCGGAGATACGCAGTATTTT. Amino acid sequence: CASSEGQGAGDTQYF. This chain links TRBV25-1 with TRBJ2-3; 12 bases are a match to TRBD1. Germline CDR1 MGHDK, CDR2 SYGVNS. Unmatched junction bases numbered 3, after V lost 3 bases and J lost 5 bases. CDR3 length: 15 residues.